These 18 T cell receptor beta chains were all obtained from the same sample, sequenced in a study of shared clonotypes between healthy human individuals. The data were produced by immunoSEQ multiplex PCR, yet TCRdb's version contains in-frame clones alone and is incomplete. The table has about 2.4 million clones, under 95% seen once; the top ten hold about 0.39%. The sample comprised naive CD4+ T cells from PBMCs. Stated subset: CD45RA+ positively selected. These receptors were obtained from a man aged 18 to 35 in good health. Some clones in this sample may be carry-over from other donors' samples.

The chain employs TRBV11-2 and TRBJ2-7; tentative D call: TRBD2 (6 bases). Trimming removed 4 bases from V and 6 bases from J, with 10 bases in between. This CDR3 contains 12 residues. Germline CDR1 is SGHAT and CDR2 is FQNNGV. The CDR3 region is CASSWGLLEQYF. As DNA, the CDR3 is TGTGCCAGCAGCTGGGGACTTCTCGAGCAGTACTTC.

The chain is built from TRBV2 and TRBJ1-5; 8 bases line up with TRBD1. The junction had 5 bases not matched to a gene; V was cut back by 4 bases and J by 9 bases. CDR1 and CDR2 from the germline V gene are SNHLY and FYNNEI. The CDR3 length is 13 residues. CDR3 region: CASSGQGQWPQHF. The CDR3, as DNA: TGTGCCAGCAGTGGACAGGGGCAATGGCCCCAGCATTTT.

Remarks on this clone: Other DNA sequences in this specimen translate into the identical CDR3. The gene calls are TRBV2 and TRBJ2-5, with D tentatively TRBD2 (5 bases). Germline CDR1 reads SNHLY; CDR2 reads FYNNEI. V shed 4 bases and J shed 5 bases, with 5 bases lying between them. The CDR3 extends over 11 amino acids. In DNA form, the CDR3 reads TGTGCCAGCAGTGGAGGGGAGACCCAGTACTTC. This codes for CASSGGETQYF.

This clone appeared a few times. This chain joins TRBV7-9 and TRBJ1-1, with D tentatively TRBD1 (5 bases). Germline loops: CDR1 SEHNR, CDR2 FQNEAQ (reference sequence). Trimming shortened V by 1 base and J by 4 bases, and 16 bases separated the two germline ends. The CDR3 is 16 residues long. CDR3 nucleotide sequence: TGTGCCAGCAGCTTAGTGTTAGGAACGGGGCGCACTGAAGCTTTCTTT. Translation gives CASSLVLGTGRTEAFF.

The chain links TRBV5-1 to TRBJ2-3, with TRBD1 identical over 7 bases. This CDR3 spans 16 amino acids. The J segment lost 2 bases and the V segment lost 0 bases, leaving 6 bases of the junction unmatched. CDR1 and CDR2 from the germline V gene are SGHRS and YFSETQ. CDR3 nucleotide sequence: TGCGCCAGCAGCTTGGAGGGGGCCCTGATCACAGATACGCAGTATTTT. This encodes CASSLEGALITDTQYF. Together with reference TRBV5-1 and TRBJ2-3, the CDR3 gives the full variable domain: KAGVTQTPRYLIKTRGQQVTLSCSPISGHRSVSWYQQTPGQGLQFLFEYFSETQRNKGNFPGRFSGRQFSNSRSEMNVSTLELGDSALYLCASSLEGALITDTQYFGPGTRLTVL.

The rearrangement joins TRBV5-4 to TRBJ1-1; a possible D gene is TRBD1 (6 bases). V lost 1 base, J lost 6 bases, and 13 bases lay in between. CDR3 length: 14 residues. In germline, CDR1 is SGHNT, CDR2 YYREEE (reference sequence). The CDR3 loop reads CASSLTGRFAEAFF. The CDR3 DNA follows: TGTGCCAGCAGCTTGACAGGGCGATTCGCTGAAGCTTTCTTT.

Regarding this clone: The sample has other DNA sequences that encode this CDR3 too. The V gene is TRBV27, the J gene TRBJ1-5, with 8 bases matching TRBD1. The CDR3 is 13 amino acids. Germline lookup yields CDR1 MNHEY and CDR2 SMNVEV (reference sequence). V was pared by 4 bases and J by 6 bases, with 2 bases of the junction left unmatched. The CDR3 protein is CASSYRGGQPQHF. CDR3 nucleotide sequence: TGTGCCAGCAGTTACAGGGGGGGTCAGCCCCAGCATTTT.

This chain connects TRBV27 to TRBJ2-2; D gene ambiguous. The germline V gene encodes CDR1 MNHEY and CDR2 SMNVEV (reference sequence). V dropped 6 bases and J dropped 5 bases, with 7 bases sitting between them. CDR3 length: 12 residues. This CDR3 is CASSTATGELFF. The CDR3 DNA reads as TGTGCCAGCAGCACGGCTACCGGGGAGCTGTTTTTT.

The V call is TRBV7-2, the J call TRBJ2-2, with 7 bases matching TRBD2. The CDR3 contains 16 residues. V lost 0 bases and J lost 4; bases outside the gene matches: 5. Germline V gene data show CDR1 as SGHTA and CDR2 as FQGNSA. The CDR3 spells CASSLAGGPRTGELFF. The CDR3 DNA reads TGTGCCAGCAGCTTAGCGGGAGGGCCTCGCACCGGGGAGCTGTTTTTT.

The chain carries TRBV28 and TRBJ2-7; D not certain. The germline CDR1 and CDR2 sequences are MDHEN and SYDVKM. Deletions cut 5 bases from V and 3 bases from J, with 8 bases between. The CDR3 totals 12 residues. This CDR3 reads CASSPLIYEQYF. CDR3 bases: TGTGCCAGCAGTCCATTAATCTACGAGCAGTACTTC.

CDR3 region: CAEGGQGDHEQYF. Written as DNA, the CDR3 is TGTGCCGAGGGGGGACAGGGGGACCACGAGCAGTACTTC. The chain combines TRBV2 with TRBJ2-7, with TRBD1 identical over 11 bases. This CDR3 is built from 13 residues. Unmatched junction bases numbered 8, after V lost 11 bases and J lost 5 bases. Germline loops: CDR1 SNHLY, CDR2 FYNNEI.

This clone has a single count. The J gene is TRBJ2-2, the V gene TRBV4-1; TRBD2 matches 8 bases. CDR3 length: 15 amino acids. J was trimmed by 2 bases and V by 4 bases; bases with no gene match: 3. The germline V gene has CDR1 MGHRA and CDR2 YSYEKL. The CDR3 spells CASSLREGNTGELFF. In nucleotides, the CDR3 is TGCGCCAGCAGCCTCCGGGAGGGCAACACCGGGGAGCTGTTTTTT.

V gene TRBV4-2 combines with J gene TRBJ2-5; D is possibly TRBD2 (6 bases). CDR1 is LGHNA, CDR2 YNFKEQ, per germline. The CDR3 consists of 14 residues. V gave up 4 bases and J gave up 4 bases, with 13 bases separating them. CDR3 sequence: CASSPLRGGETQYF. CDR3 DNA sequence: TGTGCCAGCAGCCCTCTGCGGGGAGGAGAGACCCAGTACTTC.

The rearrangement joins TRBV11-2 to TRBJ2-7; 7 positions agree with TRBD1. CDR1 and CDR2 from the germline V gene are SGHAT and FQNNGV. V lost 3 bases and J lost 3; bases outside the gene matches: 5. This CDR3 comprises 14 residues. CDR3: CASSFRDSHYEQYF. CDR3 nucleotide sequence: TGTGCCAGCAGCTTCCGGGACAGCCACTACGAGCAGTACTTC.

CDR3 in amino acids: CASSLFHNYEAFF. As DNA, the CDR3 is TGTGCCAGCAGTTTATTCCATAACTATGAAGCTTTCTTT. This chain connects TRBV28 to TRBJ1-1; no reliable D call. The V end lost 1 base, the J end lost 7 bases, and 10 bases lay between the germline ends. The CDR3 extends over 13 amino acids. Germline CDR1 and CDR2: MDHEN and SYDVKM.

The rearrangement uses TRBV28 and TRBJ2-3, with 7 bases matching TRBD1. This CDR3 comprises 16 residues. V dropped 6 bases and J dropped 3; count of bases not matched to a gene: 12. CDR1 and CDR2 (germline): MDHEN, SYDVKM. The CDR3 DNA follows: TGTGCCAGCAGGGGTGACAGGGAACATGCAACAGATACGCAGTATTTT. Protein: CASRGDREHATDTQYF.

This chain's CDR3 is CASSDAPSGSLADTQYF. The CDR3 bases are TGTGCCAGCAGTGACGCACCTAGCGGGAGTTTAGCAGATACGCAGTATTTT. The rearrangement uses TRBV4-2 and TRBJ2-3, with TRBD2 matching 10 bases. The CDR3 runs to 17 residues. V trimming: 6 bases; J trimming: 4 bases; junction bases outside the gene matches: 13. Germline CDR1 and CDR2: LGHNA and YNFKEQ.

V is TRBV19 and J is TRBJ1-5; D is undetermined. Germline V lookup: CDR1 LNHDA, CDR2 SQIVND (reference sequence). V was pared by 0 bases and J by 4 bases, with 4 bases between. This CDR3 region has 13 residues. The CDR3 DNA follows: TGTGCCAGTAGTATAGATTATAATCAGCCCCAGCATTTT. Residues: CASSIDYNQPQHF.